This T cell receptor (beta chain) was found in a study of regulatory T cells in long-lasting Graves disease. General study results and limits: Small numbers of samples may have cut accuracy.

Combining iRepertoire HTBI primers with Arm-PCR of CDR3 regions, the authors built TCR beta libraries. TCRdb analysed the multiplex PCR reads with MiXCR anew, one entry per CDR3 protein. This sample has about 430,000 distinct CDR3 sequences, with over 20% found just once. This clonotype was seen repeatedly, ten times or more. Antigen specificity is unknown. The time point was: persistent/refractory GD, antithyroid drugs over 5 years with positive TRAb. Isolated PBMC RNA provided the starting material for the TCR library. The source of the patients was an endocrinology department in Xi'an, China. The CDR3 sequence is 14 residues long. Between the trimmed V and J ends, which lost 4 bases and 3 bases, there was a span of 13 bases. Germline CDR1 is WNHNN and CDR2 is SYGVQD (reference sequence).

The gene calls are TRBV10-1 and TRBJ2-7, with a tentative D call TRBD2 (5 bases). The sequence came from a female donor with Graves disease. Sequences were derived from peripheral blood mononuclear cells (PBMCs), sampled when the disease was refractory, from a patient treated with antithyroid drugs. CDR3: CASSGRGRDYEQYF. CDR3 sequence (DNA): TGCGCCAGCAGTGGACGGGGTCGTGACTACGAGCAGTACTTC.